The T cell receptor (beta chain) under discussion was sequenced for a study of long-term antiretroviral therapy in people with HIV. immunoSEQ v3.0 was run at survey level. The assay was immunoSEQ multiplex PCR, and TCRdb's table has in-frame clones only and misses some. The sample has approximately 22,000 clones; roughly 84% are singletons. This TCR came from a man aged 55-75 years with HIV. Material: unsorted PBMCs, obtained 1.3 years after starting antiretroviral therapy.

CDR3 loop: CASSASGSHTEAFF. CDR3 DNA: TGTGCCAGCAGCGCTAGCGGTAGTCACACTGAAGCTTTCTTT. J is TRBJ1-1 and V is TRBV7-6; D unresolved. Deletions cut 5 bases from V and 3 bases from J, with 13 bases between. CDR3 length equals 14 residues. Germline V gene data show CDR1 as SGHVS and CDR2 as FNYEAQ.